This T cell receptor beta chain emerged from a study of CD8+ T cells in alopecia areata. Study-wide background: Oral tofacitinib (5 to 10 mg twice daily) was administered to treated patients. Severity among treated patients was scored by the percentage of scalp area affected. The study's findings and limits: Lesional scalp exceeded normal scalp in clonality, especially in alopecia totalis/universalis. Just one nonresponder means the tie between baseline CD8+ expansion and response stays uncertain.

Remarks on this clone: Its antigen remains unknown.

The germline V gene has CDR1 PRHDT and CDR2 FYEKMQ (reference sequence). J lost 5 bases, V lost 2 bases, and 8 bases had no gene match. CDR3 length equals 15 residues. Investigators isolated RNA and reverse transcribed it into cDNA to act as the sequencing template. Profiling relied on immunoSEQ multiplex PCR, and the TCRdb table lists in-frame clones only, not all of them. The table records around 110,000 clones, 84% of them present only once. Treatment given: oral pan-JAK inhibitor, 5-10 mg twice daily. The V call is TRBV13, the J call TRBJ2-7; 8 nucleotides line up with TRBD1. The source of this sequence is a human donor with alopecia areata. The sample here was CD8+ T cells sorted from blood, taken at week 24, from a patient treated with tofacitinib. CDR3 DNA: TGTGCCAGCAGCTTAACAGGACAGGGTACCCACGAGCAGTACTTC. Its translation is CASSLTGQGTHEQYF.